The clone carrying this T cell receptor beta chain was counted a few times. Antigen unknown. TCRdb recomputed calls from the 5' RACE reads with MiXCR, one row per CDR3 protein. The table includes hundreds of thousands of distinct CDR3 sequences, roughly 13% detected once. The junction had 12 bases not matched to a gene; V was cut back by 7 bases and J by 4 bases. There are 15 residues in the CDR3. CDR1 and CDR2 from the germline V gene are SGHVS and FQNEAQ. The record originates from a study of T cells after yellow fever vaccination. Study-wide points: Abundant clonotypes (contaminants from the bulk population) could be present in FACS-sorted repertoires.

Material: PBMCs, obtained on the day of the yellow fever booster vaccination. The V gene is TRBV7-8, the J gene TRBJ1-1, with 7 bases lining up with TRBD1. The TCR sequence derives from a young man who received the YFV17D yellow fever vaccine. The CDR3 loop reads CASNPMRGGGTEAFF. The DNA for the CDR3 is TGTGCCAGCAACCCCATGAGAGGGGGCGGCACTGAAGCTTTCTTT.